This T cell receptor (beta chain) comes out of a study of naive and memory T cell subsets. Study-wide points: This RNA-based method may be sensitive to activation-related transcript changes.

This clonotype was seen ten or more times. Its matching antigen is unknown. A UMI-containing oligonucleotide was joined by 3' ligation to the TCR cDNA template. Whole blood, roughly 2.4 ml, came from adult healthy volunteers. Four PCR rounds used nested alpha and beta constant region primers plus the SP2 primer. TCRdb analysed the 5' RACE reads with MiXCR anew, one entry per CDR3 protein. The data contain around 56,000 distinct CDR3 sequences, 7.6% of them singletons. The clonotype was recovered from a female donor in good health.

As DNA, the CDR3 is TGTGCCAGCAGTTACCAAACAGGGTACTCTGGAAACACCATATATTTT. Translated, it gives CASSYQTGYSGNTIYF. V is TRBV6-5 and J is TRBJ1-3; a possible D gene is TRBD1 (6 bases). The CDR3 length is 16 residues. The germline V gene has CDR1 MNHEY and CDR2 SVGAGI. Trimming removed 2 bases from V and 0 bases from J, with 11 bases in between.